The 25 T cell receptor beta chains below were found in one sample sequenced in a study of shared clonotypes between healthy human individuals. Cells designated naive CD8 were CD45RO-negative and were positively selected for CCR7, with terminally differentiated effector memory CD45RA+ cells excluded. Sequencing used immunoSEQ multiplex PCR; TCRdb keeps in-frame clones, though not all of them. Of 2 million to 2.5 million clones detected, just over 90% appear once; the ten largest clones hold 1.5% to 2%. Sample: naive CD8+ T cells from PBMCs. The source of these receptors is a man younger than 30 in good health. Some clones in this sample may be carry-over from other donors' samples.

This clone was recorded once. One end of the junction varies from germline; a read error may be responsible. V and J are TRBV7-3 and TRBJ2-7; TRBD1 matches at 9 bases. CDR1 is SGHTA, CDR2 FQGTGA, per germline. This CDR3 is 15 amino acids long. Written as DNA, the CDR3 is TGTGCCAACAGCGTAGACAGGGGGATTTACTACGAGCAGTACTTC. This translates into CANSVDRGIYYEQYF.

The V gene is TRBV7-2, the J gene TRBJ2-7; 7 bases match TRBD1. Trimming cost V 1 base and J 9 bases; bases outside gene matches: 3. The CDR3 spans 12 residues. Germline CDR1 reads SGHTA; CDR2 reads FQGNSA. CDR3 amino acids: CASSLEGDRQYF. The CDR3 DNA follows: TGTGCCAGCAGCTTAGAGGGGGACAGGCAGTACTTC.

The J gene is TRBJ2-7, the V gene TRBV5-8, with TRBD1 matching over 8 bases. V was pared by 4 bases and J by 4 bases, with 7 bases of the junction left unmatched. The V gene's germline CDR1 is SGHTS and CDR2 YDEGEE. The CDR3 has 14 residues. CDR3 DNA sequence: TGTGCCAGCAGCCCTCAGGGGGCACGGTACGAGCAGTACTTC. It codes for CASSPQGARYEQYF.

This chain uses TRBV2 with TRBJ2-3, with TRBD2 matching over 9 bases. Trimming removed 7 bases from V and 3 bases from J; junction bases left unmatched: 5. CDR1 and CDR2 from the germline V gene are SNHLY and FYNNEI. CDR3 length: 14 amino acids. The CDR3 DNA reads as TGTGCCAGCAAAATTAGCGGGAGAACAGATACGCAGTATTTT. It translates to CASKISGRTDTQYF.

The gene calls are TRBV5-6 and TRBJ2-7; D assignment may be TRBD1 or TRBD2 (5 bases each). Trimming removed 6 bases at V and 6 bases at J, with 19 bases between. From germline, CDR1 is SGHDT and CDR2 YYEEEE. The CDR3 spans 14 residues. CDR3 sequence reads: CASTAGTGLSEQYF. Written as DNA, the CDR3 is TGTGCCAGCACCGCCGGGACCGGGCTTAGCGAGCAGTACTTC.

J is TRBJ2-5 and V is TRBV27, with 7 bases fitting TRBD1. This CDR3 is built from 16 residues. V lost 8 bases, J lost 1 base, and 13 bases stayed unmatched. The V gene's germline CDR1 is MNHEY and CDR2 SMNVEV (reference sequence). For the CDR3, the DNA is TGTGCCAGCCGGCACGTGAAAAACAGGGGCCAAGAGACCCAGTACTTC. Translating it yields CASRHVKNRGQETQYF.

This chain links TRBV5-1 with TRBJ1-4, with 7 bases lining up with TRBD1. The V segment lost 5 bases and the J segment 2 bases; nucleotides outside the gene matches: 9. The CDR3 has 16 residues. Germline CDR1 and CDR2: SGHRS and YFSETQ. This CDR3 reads CASRTRTGQTNEKLFF. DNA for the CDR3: TGCGCCAGCAGGACTAGAACGGGACAGACTAATGAAAAACTGTTTTTT.

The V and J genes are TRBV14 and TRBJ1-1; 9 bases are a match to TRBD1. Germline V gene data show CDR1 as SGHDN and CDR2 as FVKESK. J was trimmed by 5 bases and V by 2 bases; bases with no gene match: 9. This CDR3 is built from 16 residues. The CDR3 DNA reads TGTGCCAGCAGCCAAAAGGACAGGGGTGTGTGGACTGAAGCTTTCTTT. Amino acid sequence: CASSQKDRGVWTEAFF.

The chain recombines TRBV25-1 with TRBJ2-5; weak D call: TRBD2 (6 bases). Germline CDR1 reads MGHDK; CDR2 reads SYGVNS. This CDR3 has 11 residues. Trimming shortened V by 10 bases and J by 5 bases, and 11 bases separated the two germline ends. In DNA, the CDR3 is TGTGCCACACGTGCGGGGGAGACCCAGTACTTC. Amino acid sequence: CATRAGETQYF. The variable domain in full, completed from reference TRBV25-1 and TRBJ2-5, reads EADIYQTPRYLVIGTGKKITLECSQTMGHDKMYWYQQDPGMELHLIHYSYGVNSTEKGDLSSESTVSRIRTEHFPLTLESARPSHTSQYLCATRAGETQYFGPGTRLLVL.

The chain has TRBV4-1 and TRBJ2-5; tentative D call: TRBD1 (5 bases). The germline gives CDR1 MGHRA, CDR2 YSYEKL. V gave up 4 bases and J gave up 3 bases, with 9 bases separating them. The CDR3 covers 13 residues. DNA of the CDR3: TGCGCCAGCAGCCCGGGCAGGGAAGAGACCCAGTACTTC. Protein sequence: CASSPGREETQYF.

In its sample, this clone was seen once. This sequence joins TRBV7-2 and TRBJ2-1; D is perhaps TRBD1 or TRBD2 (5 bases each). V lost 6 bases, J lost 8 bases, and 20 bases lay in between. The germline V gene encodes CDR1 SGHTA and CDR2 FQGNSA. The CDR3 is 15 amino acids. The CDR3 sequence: CASRPRDLVVYEQFF. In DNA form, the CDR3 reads TGTGCCAGCAGACCCCGGGACCTAGTCGTGTATGAGCAGTTCTTC.

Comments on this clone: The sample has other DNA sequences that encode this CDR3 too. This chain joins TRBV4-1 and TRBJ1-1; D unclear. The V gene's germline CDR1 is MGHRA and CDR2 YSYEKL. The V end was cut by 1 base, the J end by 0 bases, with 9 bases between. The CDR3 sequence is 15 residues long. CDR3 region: CASSQGSWMNTEAFF. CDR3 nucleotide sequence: TGCGCCAGCAGCCAAGGATCCTGGATGAACACTGAAGCTTTCTTT.

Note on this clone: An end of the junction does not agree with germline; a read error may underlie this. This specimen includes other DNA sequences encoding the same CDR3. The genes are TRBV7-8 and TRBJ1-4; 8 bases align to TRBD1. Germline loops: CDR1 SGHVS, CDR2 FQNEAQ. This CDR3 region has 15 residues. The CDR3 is CASSHQTGANEKLFF. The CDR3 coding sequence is TGTGCCAGCAGCCACCAGACAGGGGCTAATGAAAAACTATTTTTT. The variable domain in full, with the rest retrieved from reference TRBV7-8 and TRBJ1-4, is GAGVSQSPRYKVAKRGQDVALRCDPISGHVSLFWYQQALGQGPEFLTYFQNEAQLDKSGLPSDRFFAERPEGSVSTLKIQRTQQEDSAVYLCASSHQTGANEKLFFGSGTQLSVL.

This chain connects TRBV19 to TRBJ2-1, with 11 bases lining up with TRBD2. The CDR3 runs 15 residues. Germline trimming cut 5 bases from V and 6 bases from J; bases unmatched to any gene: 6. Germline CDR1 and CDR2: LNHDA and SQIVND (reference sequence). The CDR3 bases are TGTGCCAGTAGTCCAATAGCGGGAGGGGGCAATGAGCAGTTCTTC. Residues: CASSPIAGGGNEQFF.

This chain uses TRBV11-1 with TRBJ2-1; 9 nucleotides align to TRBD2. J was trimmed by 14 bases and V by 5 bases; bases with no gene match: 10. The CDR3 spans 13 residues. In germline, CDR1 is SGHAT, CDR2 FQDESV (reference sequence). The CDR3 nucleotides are TGTGCCAGCAGCCCATATAGCGGGAGTATCAAGTTCTTC. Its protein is CASSPYSGSIKFF.

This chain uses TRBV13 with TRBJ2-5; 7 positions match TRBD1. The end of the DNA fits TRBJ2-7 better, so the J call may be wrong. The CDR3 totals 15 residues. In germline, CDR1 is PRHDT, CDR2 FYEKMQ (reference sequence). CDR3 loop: CASSLEGGLGGEQYF. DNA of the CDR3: TGTGCCAGCAGCTTAGAAGGGGGCTTGGGTGGCGAGCAGTACTTC.

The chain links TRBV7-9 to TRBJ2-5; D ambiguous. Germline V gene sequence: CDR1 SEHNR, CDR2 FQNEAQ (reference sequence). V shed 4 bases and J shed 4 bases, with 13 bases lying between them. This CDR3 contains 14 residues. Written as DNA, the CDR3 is TGTGCCAGCAGCTCCAAGGGCAGCTCAGAGACCCAGTACTTC. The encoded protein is CASSSKGSSETQYF.

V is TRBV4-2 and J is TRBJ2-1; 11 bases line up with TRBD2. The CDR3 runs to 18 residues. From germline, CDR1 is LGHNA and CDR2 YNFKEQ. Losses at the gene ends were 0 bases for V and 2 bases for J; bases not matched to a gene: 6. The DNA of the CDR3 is TGTGCCAGCAGCCAAGAGGCACTAGCGGGAGTTACCTACAATGAGCAGTTCTTC. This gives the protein CASSQEALAGVTYNEQFF.

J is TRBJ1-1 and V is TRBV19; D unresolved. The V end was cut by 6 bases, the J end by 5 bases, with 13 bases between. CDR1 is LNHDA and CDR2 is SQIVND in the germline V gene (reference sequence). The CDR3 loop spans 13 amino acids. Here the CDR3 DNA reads TGTGCCAGTAGCCACCGTTATGGGACTGAAGCTTTCTTT. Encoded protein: CASSHRYGTEAFF.

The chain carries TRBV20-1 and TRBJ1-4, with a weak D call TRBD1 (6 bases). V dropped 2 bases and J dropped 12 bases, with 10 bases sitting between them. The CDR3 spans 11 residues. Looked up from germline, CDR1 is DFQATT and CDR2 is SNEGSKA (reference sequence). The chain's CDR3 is CSARSRGELFF. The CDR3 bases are TGCAGTGCTAGATCGAGGGGGGAACTGTTTTTT.

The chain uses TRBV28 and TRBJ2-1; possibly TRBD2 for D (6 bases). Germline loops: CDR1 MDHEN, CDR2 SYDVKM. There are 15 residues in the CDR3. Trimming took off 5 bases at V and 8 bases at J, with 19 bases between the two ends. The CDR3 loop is CASSPPGEGGYEQFF. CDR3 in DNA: TGTGCCAGCAGTCCCCCGGGGGAAGGAGGGTATGAGCAGTTCTTC.

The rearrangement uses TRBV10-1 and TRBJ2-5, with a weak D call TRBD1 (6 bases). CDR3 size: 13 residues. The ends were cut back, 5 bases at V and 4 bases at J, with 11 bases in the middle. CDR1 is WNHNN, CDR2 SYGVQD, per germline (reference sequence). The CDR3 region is CASSRTGRETQYF. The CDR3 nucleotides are TGCGCCAGCAGTCGTACAGGGAGAGAGACCCAGTACTTC.

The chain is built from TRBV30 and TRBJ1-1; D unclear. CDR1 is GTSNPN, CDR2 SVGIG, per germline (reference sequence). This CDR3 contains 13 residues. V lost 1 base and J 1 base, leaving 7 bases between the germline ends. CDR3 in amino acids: CAWSAARNTEAFF. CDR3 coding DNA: TGTGCCTGGAGTGCAGCTCGGAACACTGAAGCTTTCTTT.

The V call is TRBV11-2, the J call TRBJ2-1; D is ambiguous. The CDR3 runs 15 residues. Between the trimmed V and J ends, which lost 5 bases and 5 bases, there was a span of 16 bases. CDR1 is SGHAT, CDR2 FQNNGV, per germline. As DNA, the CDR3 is TGTGCCAGCAGCCCCCCCCTGGGTGGGAACAATGAGCAGTTCTTC. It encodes CASSPPLGGNNEQFF.

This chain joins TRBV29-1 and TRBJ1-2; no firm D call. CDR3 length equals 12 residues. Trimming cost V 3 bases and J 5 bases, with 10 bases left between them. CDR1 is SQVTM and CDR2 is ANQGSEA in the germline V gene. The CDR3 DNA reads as TGCAGCGTTGACTTAGGGATTTATGGCTACACCTTC. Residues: CSVDLGIYGYTF.